This entry features one TCR beta chain sequence. Its antigen is unidentified. This specimen comes from a study of T cells expressing NK-cell markers. Notes on the study in general: For four donors, these clonotypes were likewise the leading ones in the CD3+CD56-NKG2C+ fraction.

TCRdb derives one entry per CDR3 protein from the 5' RACE reads, leaving out DNA. This specimen shows approximately 440,000 distinct CDR3 sequences; the ten leading clones hold over 1.3%. Germline CDR1 is SGDLS and CDR2 is YYNGEE. The CDR3 loop spans 16 amino acids. The sequencing input was blood T cells: a sorted CD56 or NKG2C T cell subset, CD4+ or CD8+ T cells, or bulk PBMC T cells (not recorded which). The sequence was collected from a woman in her forties or fifties in good health. The chain employs TRBV9 and TRBJ2-1; without DNA, the TCRdb call of TRBD1 cannot be checked. The CDR3 is CASSVASTGGRHEQFF.